This is a list of T cell receptor beta chains from one sample in a study of response to subunit inactivated influenza vaccine. TCRdb itself ran the RT-PCR reads through MiXCR, one entry per CDR3 protein. The sample includes about 500,000 distinct CDR3 sequences, about 15% of them seen just once. Specimen: CD4+ T cells sorted from PBMCs, collected less than 30 months after vaccination. These receptors were taken from a man between 50 and 70 years old who received an inactivated influenza vaccine. Each CDR3 is given with its conserved first and last residue. Each record gives: V gene, J gene, D gene, clone size, CDR3 DNA, CDR3 protein. The D gene is left open where the match is weak. Size values are once, few and many counts, or a class for expanded clones, and some rows have none.

>TRBV4-3|TRBJ2-3|NA|NA
TGCGCCAGCAGCCAAGTTACGGGGGGCCAATATACGCAGTATTTT
CASSQVTGGQYTQYF
>TRBV4-3|TRBJ2-2|NA|NA
TGCGCCAGCAGCCAAGATCCAGGGAAAACCGGGGAGCTGTTTTTT
CASSQDPGKTGELFF
>TRBV29-1|TRBJ1-1|NA|many
TGCAGCGCCCCTAGACCGCCGGGAGAGAACACTGAAGCTTTCTTT
CSAPRPPGENTEAFF
>TRBV10-3|TRBJ2-7|TRBD2|NA
TGTGCCATCAGCCCGGGCGTGGGGGGGGGCGAGCAGTACTTC
CAISPGVGGGEQYF
>TRBV7-9|TRBJ1-2|NA|NA
TGTGCCAGCACCCGCGGGACGGACTATGGCTACACCTTC
CASTRGTDYGYTF
>TRBV5-1|TRBJ2-1|TRBD2|few
TGCGCCAGCAGCTTGGGGGGGGGAGTGGCTTCGGATGAGCAGTTCTTC
CASSLGGGVASDEQFF
>TRBV20-1|TRBJ1-5|NA|NA
TGCAGTGCTAGAGATCCGAGGGGAGGTCAGCCCCAGCATTTT
CSARDPRGGQPQHF
>TRBV20-1|TRBJ1-1|NA|NA
TGCAGTGCTAGAGGGTCCCGGTTTGAAGCTTTCTTT
CSARGSRFEAFF
>TRBV7-2|TRBJ2-5|NA|NA
TGTGCCAGCAGCTTAGCGCATGCAGGGCTGGAGACCCAGTACTTC
CASSLAHAGLETQYF
>TRBV7-2|TRBJ2-7|NA|many
TGTGCCAGCAGCCCCGACGGCTATCGGGACGAGCAGTACTTC
CASSPDGYRDEQYF
>TRBV5-1|TRBJ1-2|NA|many
TGCGCCAGCAGCCCGGAAGCTAACTATGGCTACACCTTC
CASSPEANYGYTF
>TRBV25-1|TRBJ2-3|TRBD2|few
TGTGCCAGCAGTGAACCCAGCGGGGGACTAACAGATACGCAGTATTTT
CASSEPSGGLTDTQYF
>TRBV6-2/TRBV6-3|TRBJ2-7|TRBD2|NA
TGTGCCAGCAGTTACGGACTAGCGGGAATGTTCTACGAGCAGTACTTC
CASSYGLAGMFYEQYF
>TRBV7-9|TRBJ1-4|NA|few
TGTGCCAGCAGCTCCCGCGGGATGTCCGCTGAAAAACTGTTTTTT
CASSSRGMSAEKLFF
>TRBV5-4|TRBJ2-2|NA|NA
TGTGCCAGCAGCAATCGTCAGGGAACCGGGGAGCTGTTTTTT
CASSNRQGTGELFF
>TRBV5-6|TRBJ1-2|NA|few
TGTGCCAGCAGCTTCGGAGGTTTCTCGCAGTGGTATGGCTACACCTTC
CASSFGGFSQWYGYTF
>TRBV7-2|TRBJ2-7|TRBD2|many
TGTGCCAGCAGCTTAGCGCCCCTAGCGGGGGCATCCGAGCAGTACTTC
CASSLAPLAGASEQYF
>TRBV29-1|TRBJ1-2|NA|few
TGCAGCGTCCTACGGCAGGTTGGGGGCTATGGCTACACCTTC
CSVLRQVGGYGYTF
>TRBV12-3/TRBV12-4|TRBJ2-2|NA|NA
TGTGCCGGCTCACCGGGGCAAAACACCGGGGAGCTGTTTTTT
CAGSPGQNTGELFF
>TRBV20-1|TRBJ2-1|NA|NA
TGCAGTGCTAGAGATGTAGGGGTAATGAGGGACTCCTACAATGAGCAGTTCTTC
CSARDVGVMRDSYNEQFF
>TRBV7-2|TRBJ2-2|NA|many
TGTGCCAGCGGTCTAGCCGGGGAGCTGTTTTTT
CASGLAGELFF
>TRBV12-3/TRBV12-4|TRBJ2-7|NA|many
TGTGCCAGCAGTTCCAGGAGCGAGCAGTACTTC
CASSSRSEQYF
>TRBV5-6|TRBJ2-1|NA|many
TGTGCCAGCACGCTAGAGAAGTGGAGCGATGAGCAGTTCTTC
CASTLEKWSDEQFF
>TRBV5-8|TRBJ1-1|TRBD1|few
TGTGCCAGCAGCTTTCGCACAGGGGGGACCTTGAACACTGAAGCTTTCTTT
CASSFRTGGTLNTEAFF
>TRBV5-5|TRBJ2-2|NA|NA
TGTGCCAGCAGCTTGAATCCGCGCACCGGGGAGCTGTTTTTT
CASSLNPRTGELFF
>TRBV28|TRBJ2-3|TRBD2|NA
TGTGCCAGCAGATCCGGTGGTAGCGGGGGGGCAGATACGCAGTATTTT
CASRSGGSGGADTQYF
>TRBV4-3|TRBJ1-2|TRBD1|few
TGCGCCAGCAGCCAAGCCGGGACAGGAGGCGCCTATGGCTACACCTTC
CASSQAGTGGAYGYTF
>TRBV11-2|TRBJ2-7|TRBD1|NA
TGTGCCAGCACTAGACAGGGGGGTCCCTACGAGCAGTACTTC
CASTRQGGPYEQYF
>TRBV6-2/TRBV6-3|TRBJ2-1|NA|NA
TGTGCCAGCAGTTACTTTGCGGGACCCTACAATGAGCAGTTCTTC
CASSYFAGPYNEQFF
>TRBV30|TRBJ1-2|NA|many
TGTGCCTGGAGTACCCCCAACTATGGCTACACCTTC
CAWSTPNYGYTF